This TCR beta chain is drawn from a study of blood T cell repertoires in COVID-19. Here immunoSEQ multiplex PCR was the method, and the copy in TCRdb shows in-frame clones only, minus some. Among about 88,000 clones listed, 70% to 90% were seen once. The germline CDR1 and CDR2 sequences are MNHEY and SVGEGT. This CDR3 comprises 16 residues. Trimming removed 2 bases from V and 1 base from J, with 11 bases in between. The chain couples TRBV6-2 or TRBV6-3 to TRBJ1-4; weak D call: TRBD1 (6 bases). The source is a woman between 65 and 79 years old with acute or convalescent COVID-19. The sample comprised peripheral blood. The CDR3 sequence is CASSYVGRGTNEKLFF. The CDR3 DNA is TGTGCCAGCAGTTACGTCGGCAGGGGAACTAATGAAAAACTGTTTTTT.